This TCR beta chain stems from a study of cytomegalovirus exposure and HLA in healthy donors. Regarding the study as a whole: Reports showed the classifier diagnosing cytomegalovirus status with high specificity and sensitivity. Per a prior analysis, the majority of TCR beta V segments were productive roughly 87% or roughly 30% of the time. The records held CMV serostatus as the only immune exposure information.

With respect to this clone: Its antigen is as yet unknown.

The V end was cut by 7 bases, the J end by 0 bases, with 13 bases between. The CDR3 loop spans 15 amino acids. Germline values: CDR1 MNHNS, CDR2 SASEGT. Primers included in the PCR were 60 Vbeta and 13 Jbeta primers. Produced via immunoSEQ multiplex PCR; TCRdb's table is partial and in-frame only. Found here are over 150,000 clones, over 70% of them singletons; the top ten hold approximately 4.5%. The genes are TRBV6-1 and TRBJ1-5, with unresolved D. This TCR was sampled from a man aged 25 to 45 in good health and CMV-seronegative. Sequences were obtained from PBMCs. The CDR3 DNA is TGTGCCAGCACGGCGGGAATTAATAGCAATCAGCCCCAGCATTTT. Encoded protein: CASTAGINSNQPQHF.